The entry that follows covers one T cell receptor (beta chain) sequence. The data originate from a study of blood T cell repertoires in COVID-19. Study summary: From T cells, B-cell-depleted T cells, or PBMCs came the material, which was cDNA or gDNA.

The CDR3 is made up of 17 amino acids. The V gene end was trimmed by 1 base and the J gene end by 2 bases; junction bases not matched to a gene: 8. Germline V gene sequence: CDR1 LGHNA, CDR2 YSLEER. Clones were sequenced by immunoSEQ multiplex PCR, and TCRdb holds only the in-frame ones, with some missing. The sample has about 44,000 clones; roughly nine tenths are singletons. The source of this sequence is a man between 65 and 85 years old with active COVID-19. The rearrangement links TRBV4-3 to TRBJ2-5; 9 bases line up with TRBD2. Sequences were obtained from peripheral blood. DNA of the CDR3: TGCGCCAGCAGCCAAGGCAGCGGGGGGCTGTTACAAGAGACCCAGTACTTC. Residues: CASSQGSGGLLQETQYF.